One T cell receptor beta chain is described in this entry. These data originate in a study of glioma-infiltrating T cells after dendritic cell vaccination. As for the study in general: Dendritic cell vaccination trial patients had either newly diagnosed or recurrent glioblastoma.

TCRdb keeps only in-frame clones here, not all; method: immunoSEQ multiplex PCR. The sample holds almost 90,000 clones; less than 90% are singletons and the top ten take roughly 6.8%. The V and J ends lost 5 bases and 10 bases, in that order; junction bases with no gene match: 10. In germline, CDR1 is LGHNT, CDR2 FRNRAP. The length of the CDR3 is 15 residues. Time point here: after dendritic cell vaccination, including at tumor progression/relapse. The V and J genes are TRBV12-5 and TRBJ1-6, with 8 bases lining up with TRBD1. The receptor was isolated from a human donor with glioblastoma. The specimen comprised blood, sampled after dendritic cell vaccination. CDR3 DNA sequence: TGTGCTAGTGGTGCTGGACAGGGTCAGGGATCACCCCTCCACTTT. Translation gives CASGAGQGQGSPLHF.